Presented here are 11 T cell receptor beta chains from one specimen sequenced in a study of blood T cell repertoires in COVID-19 (dated by TCRdb to between 2020 and 2021). The method was the immunoSEQ multiplex PCR assay. TCRdb re-hosts the immuneACCESS table, in-frame sequences only. Its copies lack some clones; in the studies checked, an unresolved V gene accounts for under half of them, and the cause for the rest is not known. The sample table records 100,000 to 150,000 clones; roughly three quarters of these occur just once. The ten largest clones take up over 1.5% of the sample. The source material was peripheral blood. The receptors stem from a woman in her seventies with acute or convalescent COVID-19.

The chain uses TRBV27 and TRBJ1-1, with D maybe TRBD1 (6 bases). V was cut by 8 bases and J by 6 bases, with 16 bases left in between. This CDR3 has 13 residues. Germline V gene sequence: CDR1 MNHEY, CDR2 SMNVEV (reference sequence). This CDR3 reads CASLDSPWAEAFF. CDR3 nucleotide sequence: TGTGCCAGCCTGGACAGCCCATGGGCTGAAGCTTTCTTT.

This chain joins TRBV6-2 or TRBV6-3 and TRBJ2-3; 12 nucleotides align to TRBD2. Per germline, CDR1 MNHEY and CDR2 SVGEGT. CDR3 length: 16 residues. J lost 4 bases, V lost 0 bases, and 2 bases had no gene match. In DNA form, the CDR3 reads TGTGCCAGCAGTTACTCGCTAGCGGGGGGGCCAGATACGCAGTATTTT. It translates to CASSYSLAGGPDTQYF.

The V gene is TRBV6-5, the J gene TRBJ1-1; the match to TRBD1 covers 9 bases. In germline, CDR1 is MNHEY, CDR2 SVGAGI. Trimming cost V 7 bases and J 6 bases; bases outside gene matches: 9. CDR3 length equals 14 residues. The CDR3, as DNA: TGTGCCAGCACCCGGACAGGGGCTCGGGCTGAAGCTTTCTTT. This codes for CASTRTGARAEAFF.

The chain joins TRBV7-2 to TRBJ1-1, with D hard to call. This CDR3 is 11 amino acids long. Trimming pared 3 bases from V and 4 bases from J, leaving 3 bases between. Germline lookup yields CDR1 SGHTA and CDR2 FQGNSA. CDR3 in DNA: TGTGCCAGCAGCTTCATCACTGAAGCTTTCTTT. Encoded protein: CASSFITEAFF. The full variable domain, with the rest looked up from reference TRBV7-2 and TRBJ1-1, is GAGVSQSPSNKVTEKGKDVELRCDPISGHTALYWYRQSLGQGLEFLIYFQGNSAPDKSGLPSDRFSAERTGGSVSTLTIQRTQQEDSAVYLCASSFITEAFFGQGTRLTVV.

A note on this clone: A much larger clone differs from this one at a single base, so this may be a read error. The chain employs TRBV28 and TRBJ1-2, with 7 positions matching TRBD1. This CDR3 has 13 amino acids. CDR1 is MDHEN and CDR2 is SYDVKM in the germline V gene. CDR3 DNA sequence: TGTGTCAGCATTCCGAGGGGGCTCAATGGCTACACCTTC. Translating gives CVSIPRGLNGYTF.

This clone has only a few counts. Other nucleotide sequences in the sample specify the same CDR3. This rearrangement joins TRBV6-5 to TRBJ2-7, with TRBD1 as a possible D gene (5 bases). V lost 2 bases and J lost 0, with 8 bases in between. This CDR3 spans 14 amino acids. Looked up from germline, CDR1 is MNHEY and CDR2 is SVGAGI. For the CDR3, the DNA is TGTGCCAGCAGTTACACAGGCAGCTCCTACGAGCAGTACTTC. It encodes CASSYTGSSYEQYF.

The chain links TRBV7-2 to TRBJ2-2; no clear D. Trimming took 5 bases from V and 4 from J, leaving 14 bases between them. This CDR3 is 15 amino acids long. CDR1 is SGHTA, CDR2 FQGNSA, per germline. The CDR3 region is CASSPTLTSTGELFF. CDR3 nucleotides: TGTGCCAGCAGCCCCACCCTCACCAGCACCGGGGAGCTGTTTTTT.

This sequence joins TRBV11-3 and TRBJ1-1, with D possibly matching TRBD1 (6 bases). The CDR3 consists of 12 residues. V lost 10 bases, J lost 3 bases, and 12 bases lay in between. The germline V gene has CDR1 SGHNT and CDR2 YENEEA. CDR3 nucleotides: TGTGCCATCAGGGGAGCGGACACTGAAGCTTTCTTT. It specifies CAIRGADTEAFF.

The rearrangement joins TRBV5-8 to TRBJ1-6; 7 nucleotides line up with TRBD1. Trimming took 4 bases from V and 7 from J; bases not matched to a gene: 11. CDR1 is SGHTS and CDR2 is YDEGEE in the germline V gene. The CDR3 totals 16 residues. The CDR3 reads CASSQLTGVRNSPLHF. The CDR3 DNA follows: TGTGCCAGCAGCCAACTCACAGGGGTGAGGAATTCACCCCTCCACTTT.

The CDR3 region has the DNA TGTGCCAGCAGCCCTAGGCTAGATGGAAACACCATATATTTT. Translating gives CASSPRLDGNTIYF. The J gene is TRBJ1-3, the V gene TRBV3-1 (or the pseudogene TRBV3-2), with D uncertain. Germline V gene data show CDR1 as LGHDT and CDR2 as YNNKEL (reference sequence). This CDR3 spans 14 amino acids. V gave up 4 bases and J gave up 3 bases, with 10 bases separating them.

The rearrangement joins TRBV30 to TRBJ2-5, with a weak D call TRBD2 (6 bases). V gave up 3 bases and J gave up 4 bases, with 6 bases separating them. CDR3 size: 11 residues. Looked up from germline, CDR1 is GTSNPN and CDR2 is SVGIG (reference sequence). The CDR3 reads CAWRRGETQYF. The CDR3 DNA follows: TGTGCCTGGAGGCGGGGAGAGACCCAGTACTTC.